A selection of T cell receptor beta chains follows, all from one sample in a study of vaccination and CD4 T cells after COVID-19. Their antigens are not known. TCRdb reanalysed the PCR reads using MiXCR and keeps one entry per CDR3 protein. This sample has roughly 4,200 distinct CDR3 sequences, with 68% found just once. The sample consisted of CD4+ T cells from blood, cultured in vitro. Source of these receptors: a human donor who had recovered from COVID-19. Both conserved end residues are part of each CDR3. D genes are given only for firm matches. Size tells how often a clone was seen (once, few, many) or the class of an expanded clone, and some rows leave it out.

D	V	size	J	DNA	CDR3
TRBD1	TRBV20-1	.	TRBJ1-5	TGCAGTGCTAGGGGCGGGCAGGGGGTCAATCAGCCCCAGCATTTT	CSARGGQGVNQPQHF
.	TRBV5-1	once	TRBJ1-5	TGCGCCAGCAGCCCGTCACCTATCGGCGGCAATCAGCCCCAGCATTTT	CASSPSPIGGNQPQHF
TRBD1	TRBV20-1	.	TRBJ1-2	TGCAGTGCTAGAGCCCCGGACAGGGGATATGGCTACACCTTC	CSARAPDRGYGYTF
.	TRBV2	.	TRBJ1-2	TGTGCCAGCAGTGAAACCTTCTTC	CASSETFF
.	TRBV30	.	TRBJ1-5	TGTGCCTGGAGTGGGGGGCACAATCAGCCCCAGCATTTT	CAWSGGHNQPQHF
TRBD2	TRBV28	.	TRBJ2-5	TGTGCCAGCAGTTACACTAGACTAGCAACCCAGTACTTC	CASSYTRLATQYF
TRBD1	TRBV12-3/TRBV12-4	.	TRBJ1-5	TGTGCCACCACCCAGGGGCAGGGGGTTGATCAGCCCCAGCATTTT	CATTQGQGVDQPQHF
.	TRBV7-9	.	TRBJ2-5	TGTGCCAGCAGCGAAGCACCCAGGGGGGTGGAGACCCAGTACTTC	CASSEAPRGVETQYF
.	TRBV20-1	.	TRBJ1-1	TGCAGTGCTACCAGGACTCCCCTGAACACTGAAGCTTTCTTT	CSATRTPLNTEAFF
.	TRBV7-3	.	TRBJ2-7	TGTGCCAGCAGTCCCCGGCCGGGTGGCAGGGGGGATACCTACGAGCAGTACTTC	CASSPRPGGRGDTYEQYF
TRBD1	TRBV7-2	large	TRBJ2-7	TGTGCCAGCAGCCCCCGACGGGACAGCTCCTACGAGCAGTACTTC	CASSPRRDSSYEQYF
TRBD2	TRBV20-1	once	TRBJ2-7	TGCAGTGCTAGTGTTGGGACTAGCGGGGACTACGAGCAGTACTTC	CSASVGTSGDYEQYF
.	TRBV10-3	medium-sized	TRBJ2-7	TGTGCCATCAGTGAGTCGACGTACGAGCAGTACTTC	CAISESTYEQYF
TRBD1	TRBV2	.	TRBJ1-2	TGTGCCAGCGCGTCGACAGGGCGAGGTGGCTACACCTTC	CASASTGRGGYTF
.	TRBV6-1	.	TRBJ2-3	TGTGCCAGCAGGGAGGGGGCGGGTAGGTCGCAGTATTTT	CASREGAGRSQYF
.	TRBV28	.	TRBJ1-2	TGTGCCAGCAGTTCCTCGGGGTATGGCTACACCTTC	CASSSSGYGYTF
.	TRBV7-6	.	TRBJ1-1	TGTGCCAGCAGCTCCACCGGGGGCTTGGACACTGAAGCTTTCTTT	CASSSTGGLDTEAFF
TRBD1	TRBV20-1	.	TRBJ2-7	TGCAGTGCTGGAAACTGGGACAGAGGGCAGTACTTC	CSAGNWDRGQYF
.	TRBV7-2	.	TRBJ2-3	TGTGCCAGCAGCCCCAGCATCACAGATACGCAGTATTTT	CASSPSITDTQYF
TRBD1	TRBV5-1	.	TRBJ1-2	TGCGCCAGCAGCTTGGGGGACAGGGACAATGGCTACACCTTC	CASSLGDRDNGYTF
TRBD1	TRBV19	.	TRBJ1-6	TGTGCCAGTACCCGGACAGGATCTAATTCACCCCTCCACTTT	CASTRTGSNSPLHF
.	TRBV7-2	.	TRBJ1-2	TGTGCCAGCAGCTTAGGGGGGCACGGCTACACCTTC	CASSLGGHGYTF
.	TRBV20-1	.	TRBJ2-7	TGCAGTGCTATTACTCCTCGAACCTACGAGCAGTACTTC	CSAITPRTYEQYF
.	TRBV27	medium-sized	TRBJ1-1	TGTGCCAGTCAGGGAGTTGGGAACACTGAAGCTTTCTTT	CASQGVGNTEAFF
TRBD1	TRBV7-2	.	TRBJ1-5	TGTGCCAGCAGCTATACTACAGGGGCGAGCAATCAGCCCCAGCATTTT	CASSYTTGASNQPQHF
.	TRBV5-1	.	TRBJ1-2	TGCGCCAGCAGCGTGACAGATAACTATGGCTACACCTTC	CASSVTDNYGYTF
.	TRBV20-1	.	TRBJ1-5	TGCAGTGCCACGAGGTTAGAGGCCTATAGCAATCAGCCCCAGCATTTT	CSATRLEAYSNQPQHF
.	TRBV7-3	.	TRBJ2-7	TGTGCCAGCAGCTTAATGAGGGGGTCACCCTACGAGCAGTACTTC	CASSLMRGSPYEQYF
TRBD2	TRBV20-1	.	TRBJ2-3	TGCAGTGCTACTCGGGCTAGCGGAATCACAGATACGCAGTATTTT	CSATRASGITDTQYF
.	TRBV18	large	TRBJ1-2	TGTGCCAGCTCACCACCGAGGGTTGCTGGCTACACCTTC	CASSPPRVAGYTF
.	TRBV20-1	.	TRBJ1-5	TGCAGTGCTTCTACCGACCTAAACGGGCCCCAGCATTTT	CSASTDLNGPQHF
.	TRBV28	.	TRBJ2-7	TGTGCCACATGGACAGTGGCCTACGAGCAGTACTTC	CATWTVAYEQYF
TRBD1	TRBV27	.	TRBJ1-6	TGTGCCAGCAGTTTTCAGGGGGGGATAAGTTCACCCCTCCACTTT	CASSFQGGISSPLHF